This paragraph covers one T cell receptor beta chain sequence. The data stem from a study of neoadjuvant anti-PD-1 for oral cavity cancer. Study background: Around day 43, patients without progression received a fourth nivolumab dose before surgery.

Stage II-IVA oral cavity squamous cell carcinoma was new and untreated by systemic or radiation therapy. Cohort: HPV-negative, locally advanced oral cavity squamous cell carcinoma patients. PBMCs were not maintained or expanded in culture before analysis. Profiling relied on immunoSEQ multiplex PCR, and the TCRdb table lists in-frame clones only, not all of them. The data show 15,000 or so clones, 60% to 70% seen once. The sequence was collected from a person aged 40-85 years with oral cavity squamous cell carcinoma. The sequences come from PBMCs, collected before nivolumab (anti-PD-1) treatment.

The CDR3 bases are TGTGCTAGTGGAAGGGACAGGCAAGAGACCCAGTACTTC. It codes for CASGRDRQETQYF. This chain joins TRBV12-5 and TRBJ2-5; 8 bases map to TRBD1. Germline values: CDR1 LGHNT, CDR2 FRNRAP. The CDR3 sequence is 13 residues long. Trimming removed 6 bases from V and 2 bases from J; junction bases left unmatched: 2.